The present T cell receptor beta chain was sequenced within a study of cytomegalovirus exposure and HLA in healthy donors. Findings and limits, study-wide: Three chains tied to CMV proved CMV antigen-specific in vitro. Cytomegalovirus-associated TCR beta chains were listed, numbering some 180. A later analysis found first-cohort TCR clusters tended to co-occur in the 120 or so validation repertoires.

Libraries were prepared by immunoSEQ multiplex PCR; TCRdb keeps only in-frame clonotypes and omits some of them. The sample includes some 120,000 clones, 90% to 97% of them seen just once. Germline loops: CDR1 MDHEN, CDR2 SYDVKM. CDR3 length: 15 residues. The trim removed 5 bases at V and 4 bases at J, leaving 8 bases unmatched. On this clone itself: Its antigen is currently unknown.

The sequence was obtained from a man in his late teens or twenties in good health and CMV-seronegative. The J gene is TRBJ2-3, the V gene TRBV28, with 8 bases fitting TRBD1. Sequenced: PBMCs. The DNA for the CDR3 is TGTGCCAGCAGTCCCGGACAGGGTAACGCAGATACGCAGTATTTT. Protein sequence: CASSPGQGNADTQYF.